This is a list of T cell receptor beta chains from one sample in a study of T cells in Graves' hyperthyroidism and ophthalmopathy. TCRdb independently ran MiXCR on the multiplex PCR reads; one entry per CDR3 protein. The table lists hundreds of thousands of distinct CDR3 sequences, roughly 24% of them singletons, with around 11% in the top ten. Sequencing was performed on blood. The source of these receptors is a woman aged 30 to 39 with Graves' ophthalmopathy. Each CDR3 is given with its conserved first and last residue. D genes are given only for firm matches. Clone size is given for some rows only: seen once, a few or many times, or a class if the clone is expanded.

abundance,v_gene,d_gene,j_gene,CDR3nt,CDR3aa
few,TRBV20-1,TRBD2,TRBJ2-7,TGCAGTGCAGGGACTAGCAGATACGAGCAGTACTTC,CSAGTSRYEQYF
many,TRBV2,-,TRBJ1-1,TGTGCCAGCAGAGACTATTGGCCTGACACTGAAGCTTTCTTT,CASRDYWPDTEAFF
-,TRBV6-1,TRBD1,TRBJ2-7,TGTGCCAGCAGTGAATGGGGACAGGGCTCCGAGCAGTACTTC,CASSEWGQGSEQYF
many,TRBV4-1,-,TRBJ1-5,TGCGCCAGCGGGCCAACATTGAGCAATCAGCCCCAGCATTTT,CASGPTLSNQPQHF
-,TRBV6-1,-,TRBJ1-1,TGTGCCAGCAGTGAAGAGTTTTATAGGACTGAAGCTTTCTTT,CASSEEFYRTEAFF
-,TRBV12-3/TRBV12-4,-,TRBJ1-5,TGTGCCAGCAGTTTAAAGCAGGGCGGGAGCAATCAGCCCCAGCATTTT,CASSLKQGGSNQPQHF
many,TRBV6-5,TRBD2,TRBJ2-2,TGTGCCAGCCGGCTAGCGGGGGCGAACACCGGGGAGCTGTTTTTT,CASRLAGANTGELFF
-,TRBV7-6,-,TRBJ2-2,TGTGCCAGCAGACGTATGTCAGGGAGCACCGGGGAGCTGTTTTTT,CASRRMSGSTGELFF
many,TRBV13,TRBD1,TRBJ2-7,TGTGCCAGCAGCGGCCGGGACAGCGATTCCTACGAGCAGTACTTC,CASSGRDSDSYEQYF
-,TRBV5-1,TRBD2,TRBJ2-7,TGCGCCAGCAGCCCTGGGACTAGCGGGAGGCTCCACGAGCAGTACTTC,CASSPGTSGRLHEQYF
many,TRBV28,TRBD1,TRBJ1-2,TGTGCCAGCAGTTTATTAGGGGGCGATCACTATGGCTACACCTTC,CASSLLGGDHYGYTF
-,TRBV6-2/TRBV6-3,TRBD1,TRBJ2-2,TGTGCCAGCAGTTACTCGCCACCCGGGACAGGCCCCAGCGGGGAGCTGTTTTTT,CASSYSPPGTGPSGELFF
-,TRBV5-6,-,TRBJ1-5,TGTGCCAGCATCAAATCTGGTGGTGGCAATCAGCCCCAGCATTTT,CASIKSGGGNQPQHF
many,TRBV29-1,-,TRBJ2-7,TGCAGCGTTGAGGGTATATCGGGAAAGACCTACGAGCAGTACTTC,CSVEGISGKTYEQYF
-,TRBV20-1,-,TRBJ2-7,TGCAGTGCTAGAGCGGACATTACCTACGAGCAGTACTTC,CSARADITYEQYF
many,TRBV5-1,-,TRBJ1-1,TGCGCCAGCAGCATTAACGGGATGAACACTGAAGCTTTCTTT,CASSINGMNTEAFF
-,TRBV29-1,-,TRBJ1-1,TGCAGCGTTTTCGAATACACTGAAGCTTTCTTT,CSVFEYTEAFF
many,TRBV12-3/TRBV12-4,TRBD1,TRBJ2-4,TGTGCCAGCAGCCTGGACAGGAACATTCAGTACTTC,CASSLDRNIQYF
few,TRBV10-1,-,TRBJ1-5,TGCGCCAGCAGTGCCGGAAGGGGCAATCAGCCCCAGCATTTT,CASSAGRGNQPQHF
many,TRBV6-5,-,TRBJ1-5,TGTGCCAGCGGTATCGACAGTAGCAATCAGCCCCAGCATTTT,CASGIDSSNQPQHF
-,TRBV25-1,-,TRBJ2-5,TGTGCCAGCAGTGAATGGGATAGCCCAGATGGGGAGACCCAGTACTTC,CASSEWDSPDGETQYF
few,TRBV4-1,TRBD1,TRBJ1-5,TGCGCCAGCAGCCCCGAACCCAGGGGGGACCAGCCCCAGCATTTT,CASSPEPRGDQPQHF
many,TRBV18,TRBD1,TRBJ2-7,TGTGCCAGCTCACCAGGACAGGGAATGTCCTACGAGCAGTACTTC,CASSPGQGMSYEQYF
-,TRBV9,TRBD1,TRBJ1-1,TGTGCCAGCAGCGCTAAATGGGGGACAGATCATGAAGCTTTCTTT,CASSAKWGTDHEAFF
many,TRBV28,-,TRBJ2-2,TGTGCCAGCAGCCCCGACGACACCGGGGAGCTGTTTTTT,CASSPDDTGELFF
-,TRBV5-1,TRBD1,TRBJ1-2,TGCGCCAGCAGCTTGGGGGACAGGGGGCTAAAAGGCTACACCTTC,CASSLGDRGLKGYTF
-,TRBV7-9,-,TRBJ2-2,TGTGCCAGCAGCTTGGAAGGGGCCACCGGGGAGCTGTTTTTT,CASSLEGATGELFF
many,TRBV20-1,TRBD1,TRBJ2-7,TGCAGTGCCCCGGACAGGATCCTCTACGAAGTGCAGTACTTC,CSAPDRILYEVQYF
many,TRBV6-1,TRBD1,TRBJ1-1,TGTGCCAGCAGCCCAGGGGGAATGAACACTGAAGCTTTCTTT,CASSPGGMNTEAFF
-,TRBV5-4,-,TRBJ2-5,TGTGCCAGCAGCTGGGGGCGAAACCGAAGGACACCCCAAGAGACCCAGTACTTC,CASSWGRNRRTPQETQYF
many,TRBV29-1,-,TRBJ1-1,TGCAGCGTTGTAGGGCAGAACACTGAAGCTTTCTTT,CSVVGQNTEAFF
many,TRBV6-2/TRBV6-3,TRBD1,TRBJ2-2,TGTGCCAGCAGTTTTCCGACAGGGGGTCGCACCGGGGAGCTGTTTTTT,CASSFPTGGRTGELFF
-,TRBV6-5,-,TRBJ2-7,TGTGCCAGCAGTTACTCGAGACAGGTCTACTACGAGCAGTACTTC,CASSYSRQVYYEQYF
many,TRBV12-3/TRBV12-4,TRBD1,TRBJ1-1,TGTGCCAGCAGTTTAAACAGGGGTGGGACTGAAGCTTTCTTT,CASSLNRGGTEAFF
-,TRBV12-3/TRBV12-4,TRBD1,TRBJ2-7,TGTGCCAGCAGCCGACAGGGCGGCGTATCCTACGAGCAGTACTTC,CASSRQGGVSYEQYF
-,TRBV12-3/TRBV12-4,-,TRBJ1-5,TGTGCCAGCAGTCGCTCCGGGACATCGGGTCAGCCCCAGCATTTT,CASSRSGTSGQPQHF
-,TRBV2,-,TRBJ2-5,TGTGCCAGCAGATTGCGGCAACAAGAGACCCAGTACTTC,CASRLRQQETQYF
few,TRBV6-2/TRBV6-3,TRBD1,TRBJ2-7,TGTGCCAGCAGTTACGCCGGGACAGGGGGTGGTCTTAGGCACGAGCAGTACTTC,CASSYAGTGGGLRHEQYF
many,TRBV5-1,-,TRBJ2-2,TGCGCCAGCAGCCCCCCAACGACCGGGGAGCTGTTTTTT,CASSPPTTGELFF
many,TRBV12-3/TRBV12-4,TRBD1,TRBJ2-7,TGTGCCAGCACCTGGGGACAGGGGGCGGGCGAGCAGTACTTC,CASTWGQGAGEQYF
-,TRBV5-4,-,TRBJ2-5,TGTGCCAGCAGCATGGGTACAAAAGAGACCCAGTACTTC,CASSMGTKETQYF
few,TRBV28,-,TRBJ1-2,TGTGCCAGCAGTTCGGGACACCTTAACTATGGCTACACCTTC,CASSSGHLNYGYTF
many,TRBV6-1,-,TRBJ2-7,TGTGCCAGCAGTGGGGTAGGTTACGAGCAGTACTTC,CASSGVGYEQYF
many,TRBV6-2/TRBV6-3,-,TRBJ2-2,TGTGCCAGCAGTTACTCAACAGGGAATTCCGGGGAGCTGTTTTTT,CASSYSTGNSGELFF
many,TRBV7-8,-,TRBJ2-2,TGTGCCAGCAGCTTTAAGGAGGGGACGGATCCCGGCCAAAGTTCCACCGGGGAGCTGTTTTTT,CASSFKEGTDPGQSSTGELFF
-,TRBV12-3/TRBV12-4,-,TRBJ1-5,TGTGCCAGCAGTTTTAACACCGATCAGCCCCAGCATTTT,CASSFNTDQPQHF
-,TRBV6-5,-,TRBJ2-2,TGTGCCAACAGTTACTCAGGGCAGTCCGACACCGGGGAGCTGTTTTTT,CANSYSGQSDTGELFF
-,TRBV28,-,TRBJ2-7,TGTGCCAGCAGTTTGGTGGGGTTAGACGAGCAGTACTTC,CASSLVGLDEQYF
many,TRBV7-8,TRBD1,TRBJ2-7,TGTGCCAGCAGCTTAGAACAGGGGGCTATCTACGAGCAGTACTTC,CASSLEQGAIYEQYF
many,TRBV30,TRBD1,TRBJ1-5,TGTGCCTGGAGTGTAATAGGGACAGTCAATCAGCCCCAGCATTTT,CAWSVIGTVNQPQHF
many,TRBV7-8,-,TRBJ1-1,TGTGCCAGCAGCTTAGAGAGGAGGAACACTGAAGCTTTCTTT,CASSLERRNTEAFF
many,TRBV4-2,TRBD1,TRBJ1-2,TGTGCCAGCAGCCAAGCGGACAGGGGGGGCGGCTACACCTTC,CASSQADRGGGYTF
-,TRBV6-4,-,TRBJ1-2,TGTGCCAGCAGCTGGGGACCGAGGGCTGGCTACACCTTC,CASSWGPRAGYTF
many,TRBV7-2,TRBD2,TRBJ2-7,TGTGCCAGCAGCCTAACACTTAGCGGGGGCTCAACCTACGAGCAGTACTTC,CASSLTLSGGSTYEQYF